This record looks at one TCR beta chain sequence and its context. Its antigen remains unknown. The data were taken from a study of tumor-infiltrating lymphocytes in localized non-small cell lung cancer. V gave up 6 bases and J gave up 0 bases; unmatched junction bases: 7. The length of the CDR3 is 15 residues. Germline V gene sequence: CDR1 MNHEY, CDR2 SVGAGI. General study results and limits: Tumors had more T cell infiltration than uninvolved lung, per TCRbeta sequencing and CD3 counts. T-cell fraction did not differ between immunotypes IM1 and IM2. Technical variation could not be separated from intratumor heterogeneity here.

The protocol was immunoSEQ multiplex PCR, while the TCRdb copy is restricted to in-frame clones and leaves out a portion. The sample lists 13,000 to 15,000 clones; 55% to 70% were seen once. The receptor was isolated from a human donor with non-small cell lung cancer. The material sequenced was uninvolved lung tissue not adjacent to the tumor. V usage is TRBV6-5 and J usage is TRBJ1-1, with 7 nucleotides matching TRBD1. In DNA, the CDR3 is TGTGCCAGCAGCTCGCACAGGGGTTTGAACACTGAAGCTTTCTTT. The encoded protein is CASSSHRGLNTEAFF.